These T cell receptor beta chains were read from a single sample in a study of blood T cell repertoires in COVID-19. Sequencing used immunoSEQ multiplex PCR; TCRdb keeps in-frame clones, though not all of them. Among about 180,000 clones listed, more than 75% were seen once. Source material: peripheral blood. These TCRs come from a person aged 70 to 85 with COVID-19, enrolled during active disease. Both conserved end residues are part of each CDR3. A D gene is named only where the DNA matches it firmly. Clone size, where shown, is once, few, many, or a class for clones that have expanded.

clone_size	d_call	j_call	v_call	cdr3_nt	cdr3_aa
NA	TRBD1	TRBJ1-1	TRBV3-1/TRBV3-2	TGTGCCAGCAGCCCCCGGACAGGGCCGAACACTGAAGCTTTCTTT	CASSPRTGPNTEAFF
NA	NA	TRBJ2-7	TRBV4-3	TGCGCCAGCAGCCAAGATCGTACCGTGACAGTCTCCTACGAGCAGTACTTC	CASSQDRTVTVSYEQYF
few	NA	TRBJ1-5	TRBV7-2	TGTGCCAGCAGCTCAACAGTGGAACAGCCCCAGCATTTT	CASSSTVEQPQHF
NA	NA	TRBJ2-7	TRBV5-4	TGTGCCAGCAGCTTACGAGGGGGGGTAGACGAGCAGTACTTC	CASSLRGGVDEQYF
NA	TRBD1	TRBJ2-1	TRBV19	TGTGCCAGTAGTAAGGGTAGGGGGCTCTTGAGTTACAACAATGAGCAGTTCTTC	CASSKGRGLLSYNNEQFF
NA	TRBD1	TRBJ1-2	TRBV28	TGTGCCAGCAGTTTGGGGGGACAGCTTTATGGCTACACCTTC	CASSLGGQLYGYTF
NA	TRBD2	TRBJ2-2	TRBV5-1	TGCGCCAGCAGCTTGGGTGGAGCGGGACCGGGGGAGCTGTTTTTT	CASSLGGAGPGELFF
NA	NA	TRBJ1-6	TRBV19	TGTGCCAGTAGCCCGCGCGGGGTGTGGAGCTCCTATAATTCACCCCTCCACTTT	CASSPRGVWSSYNSPLHF
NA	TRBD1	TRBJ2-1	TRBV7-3	TGTGCCAGCAGCTCCAGGACAGGGCTGGGGGGTGAGCAGTTCTTC	CASSSRTGLGGEQFF
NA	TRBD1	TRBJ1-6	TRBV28	TGTGCCAGCAGTTTAGGGACAGGGTTTACTAATTCACCCCTCCACTTT	CASSLGTGFTNSPLHF
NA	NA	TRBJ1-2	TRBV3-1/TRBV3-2	TGTGCCAGCAGCCCAAGGGGTGAGGCTACAACCTTC	CASSPRGEATTF
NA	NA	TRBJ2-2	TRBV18	TGTGCCAGCTCAATACGCAGGGGAATGAACACCGGGGAGCTGTTTTTT	CASSIRRGMNTGELFF
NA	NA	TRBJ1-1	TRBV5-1	TGCGCCAGCAGCTTGACAACCCAGAACACTGAAGCTTTCTTT	CASSLTTQNTEAFF
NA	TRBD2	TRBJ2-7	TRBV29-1	TGCAGCGCGGAGACTAGCGAGGCCTACGAGCAGTACTTC	CSAETSEAYEQYF
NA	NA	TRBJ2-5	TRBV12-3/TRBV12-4	TGTGCCAGCAGTTTCCAGGGCCAAGAGACCCAGTACTTC	CASSFQGQETQYF
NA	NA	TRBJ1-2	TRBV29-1	TGCAGCGTTGAAGATCTCGGGGAAGGTGGCTACACCTTC	CSVEDLGEGGYTF
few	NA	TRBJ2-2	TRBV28	TGTGCCAGCAGACGGACAGACACCGGGGAGCTGTTTTTT	CASRRTDTGELFF
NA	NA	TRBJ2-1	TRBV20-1	TGCAGTGCAAGTCGCGGTAGCTCCTACAATGAGCAGTTCTTC	CSASRGSSYNEQFF
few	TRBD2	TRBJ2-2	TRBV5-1	TGCGCCAGCAGCTTGGCTCCTAGCGGGGGAGCCGGGGAGCTGTTTTTT	CASSLAPSGGAGELFF
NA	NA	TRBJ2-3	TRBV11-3	TGTGCCAGCAGCAAAGGCGGCGTTAATACGCAGTATTTT	CASSKGGVNTQYF
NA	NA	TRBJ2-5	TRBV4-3	TGCGCCAGCAGGCGGCAGGGACAAGAGACCCAGTACTTC	CASRRQGQETQYF
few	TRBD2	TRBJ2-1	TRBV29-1	TGCAGCGTTGAAGATACTCGACTAGCGGGCACCTACAATGAGCAGTTCTTC	CSVEDTRLAGTYNEQFF
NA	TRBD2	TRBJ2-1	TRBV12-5	TGTGCTAGTGGTTTGGGTATAGCGGGAGGGCCTGTGAATGAGCAGTTCTTC	CASGLGIAGGPVNEQFF
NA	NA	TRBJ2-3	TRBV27	TGTGCCAGCAGGCGCCAGGGGTCAGATACGCAGTATTTT	CASRRQGSDTQYF
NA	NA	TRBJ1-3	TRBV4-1	TGCGCCAGCAGCCAAGATGCGGGTGCCCGGCGAAACACCATATATTTT	CASSQDAGARRNTIYF
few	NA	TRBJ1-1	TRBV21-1	TGTGCCAGCAGAGAAAGGAGGAACACTGAAGCTTTCTTT	CASRERRNTEAFF
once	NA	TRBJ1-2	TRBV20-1	TGCAGCCTCCGGGACAATTATGGCTACACCTTC	CSLRDNYGYTF
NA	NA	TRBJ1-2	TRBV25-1	TGTGCCAGCAGTGAATTGGGGGGGGCAGACGGCTACACCTTC	CASSELGGADGYTF
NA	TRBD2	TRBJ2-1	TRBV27	TGTGCCAGCAGTTTATCGGTGCCCGGACTAGCGGGAGGAAGGTCCTACAATGAGCAGTTCTTC	CASSLSVPGLAGGRSYNEQFF
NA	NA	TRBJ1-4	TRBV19	TGTGCCAGTAGTATAAGGGGCAATGAAAAACTGTTTTTT	CASSIRGNEKLFF
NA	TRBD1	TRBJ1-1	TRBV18	TGTGCCAGCTCTCAGGGTACAGGGGCCACTGAAGCTTTCTTT	CASSQGTGATEAFF
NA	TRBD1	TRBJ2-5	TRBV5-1	TGCGCCAGCAGCCCCGGTACAGGGGTATGGGAGACCCAGTACTTC	CASSPGTGVWETQYF
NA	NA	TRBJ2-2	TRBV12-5	TGTGCTAGTGGTTTGGCAGCGGGGACAAGGAACACCGGGGAGCTGTTTTTT	CASGLAAGTRNTGELFF
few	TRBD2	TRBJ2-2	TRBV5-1	TGCGCCAGCAGCTTGGCGCCACCGGGACTAGCGGGAGGTACCGGGGAGCTGTTTTTT	CASSLAPPGLAGGTGELFF
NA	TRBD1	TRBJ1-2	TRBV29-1	TGCAGCGTCGCGCGCCGGGACAGCAACTATGGCTACACCTTC	CSVARRDSNYGYTF
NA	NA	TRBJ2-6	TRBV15	TGTGCCACCAGCGGAGCAGAGGGTCTTGGGGCCAACGTCCTGACTTTC	CATSGAEGLGANVLTF
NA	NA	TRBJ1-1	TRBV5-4	TGTGCCAGCAGCTCACTGATCCAGGGTGGAACTGAAGCTTTCTTT	CASSSLIQGGTEAFF
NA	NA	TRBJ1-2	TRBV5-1	TGCGCCAGCAGCCCGTACACAGGGACGCAGGGCTACACCTTC	CASSPYTGTQGYTF
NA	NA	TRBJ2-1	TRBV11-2	TGTGCCACCCGAGGTGGGTTCTCTTTTAACAATGAGCAGTTCTTC	CATRGGFSFNNEQFF
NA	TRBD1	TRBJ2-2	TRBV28	TGTGCCAGCAGTTTAAGGGTGGGACAGACCCCCGGGGAGCTGTTTTTT	CASSLRVGQTPGELFF